Listed below are T cell receptor beta chains from one sample, sequenced in a study of technical replicates of blood from a handful of donors. Assay used: immunoSEQ multiplex PCR; TCRdb lists only in-frame clones, some missing. Of about 15,000 clones listed, approximately 90% are singletons. Sample: PBMCs. These receptors were obtained from a human donor in good health. Each CDR3 is given with its conserved first and last residue. A D gene is named only where the DNA matches it firmly. Clone size is not always given. Where it is, it says once, few, many or a class for expanded clones.

clone_size	d_call	v_call	j_call	cdr3_aa	cdr3_nt
.	TRBD2	TRBV19	TRBJ2-2	CASSSGEAGAVGELFF	TGTGCCAGTAGTTCAGGGGAAGCGGGAGCGGTCGGGGAGCTGTTTTTT
.	.	TRBV15	TRBJ2-1	CATSRAGLNYNEQFF	TGTGCCACCAGCAGGGCAGGACTAAACTACAATGAGCAGTTCTTC
once	TRBD1	TRBV5-1	TRBJ2-5	CASSGAVQGQETQYF	TGCGCCAGCAGCGGTGCTGTACAGGGGCAAGAGACCCAGTACTTC
.	TRBD1	TRBV5-1	TRBJ2-1	CASSQGQGSEKQFF	TGCGCCAGCAGCCAAGGACAGGGAAGCGAAAAGCAGTTCTTC
.	.	TRBV21-1	TRBJ1-2	CASSKLPTGSYGYTF	TGTGCCAGCAGCAAGCTCCCGACAGGTTCTTATGGCTACACCTTC
.	TRBD2	TRBV5-4	TRBJ2-3	CASSSPSGGTDTQYF	TGTGCCAGCAGTTCACCCTCGGGGGGGACAGATACGCAGTATTTT
.	.	TRBV9	TRBJ1-4	CASSSGWDEKLFF	TGTGCCAGCAGCTCGGGATGGGATGAAAAACTGTTTTTT
.	TRBD1	TRBV27	TRBJ2-7	CASSRDRAYEQYF	TGTGCCAGCAGCCGGGACAGGGCCTACGAGCAGTACTTC
.	TRBD2	TRBV4-1	TRBJ2-1	CASSQDFKSEGLAGGRGNEQFF	TGCGCCAGCAGCCAAGATTTTAAATCGGAGGGACTAGCGGGAGGGAGGGGCAATGAGCAGTTCTTC
.	.	TRBV6-1	TRBJ2-1	CASSEPPYNEQFF	TGTGCCAGCAGTGAACCCCCTTACAATGAGCAGTTCTTC
.	.	TRBV18	TRBJ2-2	CASSPVWGQANTGELFF	TGTGCCAGCTCACCAGTCTGGGGCCAGGCCAACACCGGGGAGCTGTTTTTT
.	TRBD1	TRBV23-1	TRBJ2-7	CASSLLQGTLYEQYF	TGCGCCAGCAGTCTCCTACAGGGGACCCTCTACGAGCAGTACTTC
.	TRBD2	TRBV11-3	TRBJ2-1	CASSQEGLAGVYNEQFF	TGTGCCAGCAGTCAAGAGGGGCTAGCGGGAGTCTACAATGAGCAGTTCTTC
.	TRBD2	TRBV18	TRBJ2-7	CASRGEGSEQYF	TGTGCCAGCCGGGGGGAGGGCAGCGAGCAGTACTTC
.	TRBD1	TRBV25-1	TRBJ1-2	CASNSPSTGGAQDYGYTF	TGTGCCAGCAACTCCCCTTCGACAGGGGGCGCCCAGGACTATGGCTACACCTTC
.	.	TRBV19	TRBJ1-1	CASSVETGANTEAFF	TGTGCCAGTAGTGTTGAAACAGGAGCCAACACTGAAGCTTTCTTT
.	.	TRBV7-8	TRBJ1-2	CASSLHPLGGGYTF	TGTGCCAGCAGCTTACACCCCCTGGGGGGTGGCTACACCTTC
.	TRBD2	TRBV9	TRBJ2-1	CASSVGTSGSFNEQFF	TGTGCCAGCAGCGTAGGAACTAGCGGGAGTTTCAATGAGCAGTTCTTC
.	.	TRBV2	TRBJ2-5	CASSEAGVRETQYF	TGTGCCAGCAGTGAAGCGGGAGTGAGAGAGACCCAGTACTTC
.	TRBD1	TRBV7-9	TRBJ2-1	CAGQPWTGRARGGHNEQFF	TGTGCCGGACAGCCGTGGACAGGGAGAGCTCGGGGCGGCCACAATGAGCAGTTCTTC
.	.	TRBV5-5	TRBJ2-7	CASSWVAEMNEQYF	TGTGCCAGCAGCTGGGTGGCGGAGATGAACGAGCAGTACTTC
.	TRBD2	TRBV20-1	TRBJ2-7	CSGREGYEQYF	TGCAGCGGGCGGGAGGGCTACGAGCAGTACTTC
.	TRBD2	TRBV5-1	TRBJ2-2	CASSSGGETGELFF	TGCGCCAGCAGCTCGGGGGGTGAAACCGGGGAGCTGTTTTTT
.	TRBD2	TRBV7-8	TRBJ2-1	CASSSRTSGSKDEQFF	TGTGCCAGCAGCTCTCGGACTAGCGGGAGTAAGGATGAGCAGTTCTTC
.	TRBD2	TRBV5-8	TRBJ2-2	CASSFRLAGSNTGELFF	TGTGCCAGCAGCTTCAGACTAGCGGGGTCGAACACCGGGGAGCTGTTTTTT
once	.	TRBV7-3	TRBJ1-2	CASSRLEGYGYTF	TGTGCCAGCAGCCGCCTAGAGGGATATGGCTACACCTTC
.	.	TRBV19	TRBJ2-2	CASSPRSTGGPRTGELFF	TGTGCCAGTAGTCCTCGCTCGACAGGCGGTCCCCGAACCGGGGAGCTGTTTTTT
once	.	TRBV19	TRBJ1-1	CASSIRAEAFF	TGTGCCAGTAGTATCAGGGCTGAAGCTTTCTTT
.	TRBD2	TRBV7-7	TRBJ2-1	CASSLGLASYNEQFF	TGTGCCAGCAGCTTAGGACTAGCATCCTACAATGAGCAGTTCTTC
.	TRBD2	TRBV7-2	TRBJ2-3	CASSFVGREEADTQYF	TGTGCCAGCAGTTTCGTTGGGCGGGAGGAGGCAGATACGCAGTATTTT
.	TRBD1	TRBV6-1	TRBJ2-5	CASEDRAQETQYF	TGTGCCAGCGAAGACAGGGCGCAAGAGACCCAGTACTTC
.	.	TRBV28	TRBJ1-5	CASSSQGGINQPQHF	TGTGCCAGCAGCTCACAGGGTGGGATCAATCAGCCCCAGCATTTT
.	.	TRBV18	TRBJ2-1	CASSVTEFSYNEQFF	TGTGCCAGCTCAGTTACAGAATTCTCCTACAATGAGCAGTTCTTC
.	.	TRBV6-6	TRBJ2-4	CASSYGAGVAKNIQYF	TGTGCCAGCAGTTACGGGGCAGGGGTAGCCAAAAACATTCAGTACTTC
.	TRBD1	TRBV2	TRBJ2-7	CASRAGTGEIEQYF	TGTGCCAGCAGGGCGGGGACAGGGGAAATCGAGCAGTACTTC
few	TRBD2	TRBV27	TRBJ2-1	CASNGGSSYNEQFF	TGTGCCAGCAATGGCGGGAGCTCCTACAATGAGCAGTTCTTC
.	TRBD2	TRBV30	TRBJ2-3	CAWMTSGSPDTQYF	TGTGCCTGGATGACTAGCGGGAGTCCAGATACGCAGTATTTT
.	TRBD2	TRBV14	TRBJ2-5	CASSRPPGLAGSETQYF	TGTGCCAGCAGCCGACCCCCGGGACTAGCGGGATCAGAGACCCAGTACTTC
.	TRBD2	TRBV5-1	TRBJ2-3	CASSLGLAGTDTQYF	TGCGCCAGCAGCTTGGGATTAGCGGGAACAGATACGCAGTATTTT
once	.	TRBV5-1	TRBJ2-7	CASSFDIGGGTYEQYF	TGCGCCAGCAGCTTCGACATCGGAGGCGGAACCTACGAGCAGTACTTC
.	TRBD2	TRBV7-6	TRBJ2-1	CASSLGASGPYNEQFF	TGTGCCAGCAGCTTAGGGGCTAGCGGTCCATACAATGAGCAGTTCTTC
.	.	TRBV6-1	TRBJ2-1	CASSALANPYNEQFF	TGTGCCAGCAGTGCCCTAGCGAACCCCTACAATGAGCAGTTCTTC
.	.	TRBV9	TRBJ2-5	CASSVGGQETQYF	TGTGCCAGCAGCGTAGGAGGACAAGAGACCCAGTACTTC